This T cell receptor (beta chain) was sequenced during a study of neurological immune-mediated disorders. This CDR3 region has 16 residues. V lost 2 bases to trimming and J lost 1 base, with 12 bases between them. CDR1 is SGHRS and CDR2 is YFSETQ in the germline V gene. Stated time point: longitudinal time-point 3. Findings and limits, study-wide: CDR3 amino acid sequences of expanded clones were not shared across subjects, a result suggesting private repertoires in all groups. The level of TCR clonal expansion was highest in patients with HTLV-1-associated myelopathy and lowest in multiple sclerosis, where it fell below the level seen in healthy controls.

The method for making cDNA was 5'RACE, and it used 10-nucleotide random UMIs. In each sequencing run, over 170 million TCR-beta sequences were generated from 15-18 subjects. TCRdb redid the calling of the 5' RACE reads with MiXCR, one entry per CDR3 protein. Among 53,000 or so distinct CDR3 sequences listed, 7% to 10% were seen once. This clonotype has at least ten counts. Its target is not known. Sequenced material: PBMCs. This TCR was sampled from a woman between 35 and 50 years old in good health. The rearrangement uses TRBV5-1 and TRBJ2-2; unclear D gene. For the CDR3, the DNA is TGCGCCAGCAGCTTTTTAAGCGCTGAGAACACCGGGGAGCTGTTTTTT. It is translated as CASSFLSAENTGELFF.